The 12 T cell receptor beta chains below come from one sample, sequenced in a study of cytomegalovirus exposure and HLA in healthy donors (dated by TCRdb to 2016 to 2017). The method was the immunoSEQ multiplex PCR assay. For the multiplex PCR, a mixture combining 60 forward primers for TCR Vbeta segments and 13 reverse primers for TCR Jbeta segments was used. This immuneACCESS table, as held by TCRdb, lists in-frame sequences with V and J called but not all clones. Of the missing ones, under half trace to an unresolved V gene in checked studies; the others have no known cause. The sample records 70,000 or so clones, approximately 90% of which are singletons. In total, the top ten clones hold roughly an eighth of the sample. The material sequenced was PBMCs. The source of these receptors is a woman in her 30s in good health and CMV-seropositive.

The chain joins TRBV7-9 to TRBJ2-7, with 8 bases matching TRBD1. The germline CDR1 and CDR2 sequences are SEHNR and FQNEAQ (reference sequence). The V gene end was trimmed by 1 base and the J gene end by 0 bases; junction bases not matched to a gene: 2. This CDR3 has 15 amino acids. CDR3 residues: CASSLGTGTSYEQYF. The DNA of the CDR3 is TGTGCCAGCAGCTTAGGGACAGGGACCTCCTACGAGCAGTACTTC.

This chain uses TRBV5-5 with TRBJ1-1; D gene unclear. Germline assignment: CDR1 SGHKS and CDR2 YYEKEE (reference sequence). The ends were cut back, 0 bases at V and 4 bases at J, with 10 bases in the middle. This CDR3 is built from 14 residues. The CDR3 nucleotides read TGTGCCAGCAGCTTGGCCTGGGCAGGCACTGAAGCTTTCTTT. This gives the protein CASSLAWAGTEAFF.

The chain uses TRBV7-6 and TRBJ2-2, with 9 bases identical to TRBD2. CDR3 size: 16 residues. After removal of 2 bases from V and 1 base from J, the junction contained 2 bases not matched to a gene. Germline V lookup: CDR1 SGHVS, CDR2 FNYEAQ. The CDR3 loop is CASSLRREGNTGELFF. CDR3 coding DNA: TGTGCCAGCAGCTTACGGCGGGAGGGGAACACCGGGGAGCTGTTTTTT.

The rearrangement uses TRBV6-6 and TRBJ1-1; 8 bases are a match to TRBD1. V lost 9 bases to trimming and J lost 4 bases; unmatched junction nucleotides: 10. Looked up from germline, CDR1 is MNHNY and CDR2 is SVGAGI (reference sequence). The length of the CDR3 is 14 residues. The CDR3 here is CASGPQGASTEAFF. The CDR3 nucleotides are TGTGCCAGTGGGCCTCAGGGGGCAAGCACTGAAGCTTTCTTT.

V usage is TRBV18 and J usage is TRBJ2-5; TRBD1 is a possible D gene (5 bases). The V end was cut by 0 bases, the J end by 5 bases, with 16 bases between. Germline lookup yields CDR1 KGHSH and CDR2 LQKENI. The CDR3 has 16 amino acids. The CDR3 DNA reads TGTGCCAGCTCACCACCGGGAACAGTTAAGGGGGAGACCCAGTACTTC. Amino acid sequence: CASSPPGTVKGETQYF.

This chain joins TRBV18 and TRBJ2-3, with 7 bases identical to TRBD2. Losses at the gene ends were 4 bases for V and 0 bases for J; bases not matched to a gene: 7. CDR1 is KGHSH and CDR2 is LQKENI in the germline V gene. The CDR3 sequence is 16 residues long. The CDR3 DNA sequence: TGTGCCAGCTCACTAACACTAGCGTCTAGCACAGATACGCAGTATTTT. Protein: CASSLTLASSTDTQYF.

The chain is built from TRBV19 and TRBJ1-1; D unresolved. Trimming removed 3 bases from V and 5 bases from J, with 7 bases in between. The germline V gene encodes CDR1 LNHDA and CDR2 SQIVND (reference sequence). The CDR3 extends over 12 amino acids. CDR3 sequence (DNA): TGTGCCAGTAGTATTAGCAGAACTGAAGCTTTCTTT. Its protein product is CASSISRTEAFF.

The table lists this clone with a count of one. V and J are TRBV9 and TRBJ2-1; 9 bases align to TRBD2. The CDR3 has 15 residues. Per the germline V gene, CDR1 is SGDLS and CDR2 is YYNGEE. Trimming took 2 bases from V and 3 from J; bases not matched to a gene: 3. CDR3 protein: CASSVSSGNYNEQFF. The CDR3 DNA sequence: TGTGCCAGCAGCGTCTCTAGCGGGAACTACAATGAGCAGTTCTTC.

The chain combines TRBV5-1 with TRBJ2-5, with 15 bases matching TRBD2. Germline assignment: CDR1 SGHRS and CDR2 YFSETQ. V trimming: 5 bases; J trimming: 5 bases; junction bases outside the gene matches: 16. The CDR3 is 19 residues long. CDR3 DNA: TGCGCCAGCAGGGCTTCCGGGACTAGCGGGAGGCGGTGGCGGGAGACCCAGTACTTC. Amino acids: CASRASGTSGRRWRETQYF.

The chain combines TRBV28 with TRBJ2-3; 14 bases match TRBD2. Looked up from germline, CDR1 is MDHEN and CDR2 is SYDVKM. The V and J ends lost 2 bases and 4 bases, in that order; junction bases with no gene match: 5. CDR3 length: 17 amino acids. The CDR3 bases are TGTGCCAGCAGTTTAACCGGGACTAGCGGGAGTGCAGATACGCAGTATTTT. Its protein is CASSLTGTSGSADTQYF.

CDR3 protein: CASSLNGSPNTEAFF. CDR3 in DNA: TGTGCCAGCAGCTTAAATGGGAGTCCGAACACTGAAGCTTTCTTT. The chain combines TRBV7-9 with TRBJ1-1; D uncertain. This CDR3 comprises 15 residues. From germline, CDR1 is SEHNR and CDR2 FQNEAQ (reference sequence). Trimming left V 2 bases short and J 1 base short, with 11 bases between.

The chain has TRBV7-2 and TRBJ2-3; 10 bases fit TRBD1. Germline CDR1 is SGHTA and CDR2 is FQGNSA. The CDR3 runs 14 residues. The V segment lost 7 bases and the J segment 4 bases; nucleotides outside the gene matches: 5. CDR3 coding DNA: TGTGCCAGCACGGACAGGGGGAGGGCAGATACGCAGTATTTT. Protein: CASTDRGRADTQYF.